These 5 T cell receptor beta chains originate from one sample sequenced in a study of cytomegalovirus exposure and HLA in healthy donors listed by TCRdb under 2017. Receptor libraries were prepared by the immunoSEQ multiplex PCR assay. This is the immuneACCESS table as TCRdb keeps it, with only in-frame sequences that have V and J called. A part of the clones is gone; compared with another copy, unresolved V genes explain less than half, and the rest is unexplained. For this sample there are some 110,000 clones; 80% to 90% appear just once. The top ten constitute around 4.5% of the sample. Sequenced input: PBMCs. The receptors were gathered from a man younger than 35 in good health and CMV-seropositive.

The chain is built from TRBV4-2 and TRBJ1-5; no definite D call. The germline V gene has CDR1 LGHNA and CDR2 YNFKEQ. The CDR3 sequence is 15 residues long. The ends were cut back, 0 bases at V and 7 bases at J, with 13 bases in the middle. CDR3 in amino acids: CASSQDEGGRQPQHF. The CDR3 DNA reads TGTGCCAGCAGCCAAGATGAGGGTGGTCGGCAGCCCCAGCATTTT.

This chain uses TRBV4-3 with TRBJ2-7, with D uncertain. Germline loops: CDR1 LGHNA, CDR2 YSLEER. V was clipped by 4 bases and J by 5 bases, with 15 bases between them. The CDR3 has 14 residues. The CDR3 protein is CASSPLPGFHEQYF. The DNA for the CDR3 is TGCGCCAGCAGCCCCCTCCCGGGTTTTCACGAGCAGTACTTC.

CDR3: CASSYGHTQETQYF. DNA of the CDR3: TGCGCCAGCAGCTATGGACATACACAAGAGACCCAGTACTTC. This chain joins TRBV5-1 and TRBJ2-5, with a tentative D call TRBD1 (5 bases). V was trimmed by 3 bases and J by 2 bases, leaving 11 bases between them. CDR1 SGHRS and CDR2 YFSETQ come from the germline V gene. This CDR3 region has 14 residues.

The genes are TRBV28 and TRBJ2-1; maybe TRBD1 (6 bases). CDR1 is MDHEN and CDR2 is SYDVKM in the germline V gene. The CDR3 runs to 15 residues. The V end lost 8 bases, the J end lost 4 bases, and 18 bases lay between the germline ends. CDR3 bases: TGTGCCAGCTCCAGCAGAGGGGGAGAATACAATGAGCAGTTCTTC. Translation gives CASSSRGGEYNEQFF.

The chain couples TRBV19 to TRBJ1-2; no definite D call. V was pared by 10 bases and J by 6 bases, with 15 bases between. CDR3 length equals 12 residues. From germline, CDR1 is LNHDA and CDR2 SQIVND (reference sequence). CDR3 loop: CATVEGTDGYTF. CDR3 DNA sequence: TGTGCCACCGTGGAGGGAACGGATGGCTACACCTTC. The complete variable domain, with remaining parts taken from reference TRBV19 and TRBJ1-2, reads DGGITQSPKYLFRKEGQNVTLSCEQNLNHDAMYWYRQDPGQGLRLIYYSQIVNDFQKGDIAEGYSVSREKKESFPLTVTSAQKNPTAFYLCATVEGTDGYTFGSGTRLTVV.